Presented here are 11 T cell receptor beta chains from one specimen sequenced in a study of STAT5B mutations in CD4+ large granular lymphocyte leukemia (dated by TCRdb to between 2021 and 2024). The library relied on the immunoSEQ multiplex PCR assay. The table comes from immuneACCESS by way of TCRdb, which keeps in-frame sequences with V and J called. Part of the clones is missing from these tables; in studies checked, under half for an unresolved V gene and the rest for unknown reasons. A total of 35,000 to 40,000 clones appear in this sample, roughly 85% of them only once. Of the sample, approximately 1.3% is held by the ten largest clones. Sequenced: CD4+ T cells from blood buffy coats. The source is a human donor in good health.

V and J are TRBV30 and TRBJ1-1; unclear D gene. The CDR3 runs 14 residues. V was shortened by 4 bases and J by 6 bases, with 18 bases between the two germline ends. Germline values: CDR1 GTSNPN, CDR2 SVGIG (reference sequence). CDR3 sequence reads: CAWISVGRAAEAFF. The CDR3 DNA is TGTGCCTGGATTTCAGTAGGAAGAGCCGCTGAAGCTTTCTTT.

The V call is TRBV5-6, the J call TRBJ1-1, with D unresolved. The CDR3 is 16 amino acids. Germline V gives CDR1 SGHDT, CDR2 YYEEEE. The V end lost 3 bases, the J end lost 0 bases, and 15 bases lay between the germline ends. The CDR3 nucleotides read TGTGCCAGCAGCTCCTTCGGCTTTACACTGAACACTGAAGCTTTCTTT. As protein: CASSSFGFTLNTEAFF.

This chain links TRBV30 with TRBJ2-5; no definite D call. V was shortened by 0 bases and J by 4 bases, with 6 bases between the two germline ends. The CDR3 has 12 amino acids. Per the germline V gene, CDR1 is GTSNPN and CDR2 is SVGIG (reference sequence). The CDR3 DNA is TGTGCCTGGAGTGTTGGTGGAGAGACCCAGTACTTC. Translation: CAWSVGGETQYF.

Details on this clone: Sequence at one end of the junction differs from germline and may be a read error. This CDR3 reads CASSIDRGTQYF. As DNA, the CDR3 is TGTGCTAGCAGTATCGACCGGGGGACCCAGTACTTC. V gene TRBV7-7 combines with J gene TRBJ2-5; D may be TRBD2 (5 bases). The CDR3 sequence is 12 residues long. The V gene's germline CDR1 is SSHAT and CDR2 FNYEAQ (reference sequence).

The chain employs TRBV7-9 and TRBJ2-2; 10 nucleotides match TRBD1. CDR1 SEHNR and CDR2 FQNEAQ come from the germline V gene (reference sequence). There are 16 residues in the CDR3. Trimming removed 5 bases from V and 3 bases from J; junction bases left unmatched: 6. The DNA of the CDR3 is TGTGCCAGCAGCAGTATAGGGACAGGGGACACCGGGGAGCTGTTTTTT. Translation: CASSSIGTGDTGELFF.

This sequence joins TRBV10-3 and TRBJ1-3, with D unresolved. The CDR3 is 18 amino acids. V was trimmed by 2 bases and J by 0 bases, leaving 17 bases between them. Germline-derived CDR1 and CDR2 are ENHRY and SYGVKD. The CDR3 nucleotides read TGTGCCATCAGTGAGAAGGTTTCGGGCCTCACCTCTGGAAACACCATATATTTT. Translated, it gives CAISEKVSGLTSGNTIYF.

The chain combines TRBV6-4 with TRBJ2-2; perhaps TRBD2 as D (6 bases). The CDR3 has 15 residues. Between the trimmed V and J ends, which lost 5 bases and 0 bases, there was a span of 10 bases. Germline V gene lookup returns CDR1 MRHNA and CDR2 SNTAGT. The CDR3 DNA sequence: TGTGCCAGCAGTCCCGGGACTGCGAACACCGGGGAGCTGTTTTTT. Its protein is CASSPGTANTGELFF.

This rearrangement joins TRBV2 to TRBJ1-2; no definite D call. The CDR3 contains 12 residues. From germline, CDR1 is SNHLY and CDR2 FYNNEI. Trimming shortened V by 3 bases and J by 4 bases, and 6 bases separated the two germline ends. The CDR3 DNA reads TGTGCCAGCAGTGAGCTGGCCTATGGCTACACCTTC. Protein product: CASSELAYGYTF.

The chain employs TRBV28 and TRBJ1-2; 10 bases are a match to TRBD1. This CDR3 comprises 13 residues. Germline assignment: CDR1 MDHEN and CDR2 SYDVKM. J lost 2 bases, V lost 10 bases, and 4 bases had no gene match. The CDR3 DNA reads TGTGCCACCCCGGACAGGGGGAACTATGGCTACACCTTC. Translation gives CATPDRGNYGYTF.

The CDR3 here is CASSNNQPQHF. CDR3 sequence (DNA): TGTGCCAGCAGCAACAATCAGCCCCAGCATTTT. The chain carries TRBV28 and TRBJ1-5; no firm D call. Trimming took 6 bases from V and 3 from J, leaving 3 bases between them. The germline gives CDR1 MDHEN, CDR2 SYDVKM. The CDR3 totals 11 residues. The full variable domain, rest sourced from reference TRBV28 and TRBJ1-5, is DVKVTQSSRYLVKRTGEKVFLECVQDMDHENMFWYRQDPGLGLRLIYFSYDVKMKEKGDIPEGYSVSREKKERFSLILESASTNQTSMYLCASSNNQPQHFGDGTRLSIL.

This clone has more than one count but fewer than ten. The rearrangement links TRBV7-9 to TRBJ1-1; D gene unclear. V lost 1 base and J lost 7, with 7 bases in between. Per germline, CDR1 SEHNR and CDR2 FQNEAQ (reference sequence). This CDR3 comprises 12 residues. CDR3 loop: CASSLVDFEAFF. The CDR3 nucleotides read TGTGCCAGCAGCTTAGTCGACTTTGAAGCTTTCTTT.